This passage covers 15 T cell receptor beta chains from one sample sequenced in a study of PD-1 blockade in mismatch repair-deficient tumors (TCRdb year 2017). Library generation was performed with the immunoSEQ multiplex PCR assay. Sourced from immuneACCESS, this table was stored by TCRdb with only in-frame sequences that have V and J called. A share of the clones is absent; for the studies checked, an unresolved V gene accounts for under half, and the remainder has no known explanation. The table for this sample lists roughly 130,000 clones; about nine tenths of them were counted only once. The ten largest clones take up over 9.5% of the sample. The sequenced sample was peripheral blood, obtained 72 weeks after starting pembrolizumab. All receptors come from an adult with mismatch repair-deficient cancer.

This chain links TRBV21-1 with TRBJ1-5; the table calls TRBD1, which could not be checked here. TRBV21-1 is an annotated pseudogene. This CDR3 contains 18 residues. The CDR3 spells CASSKGPDRGLDGQPQHF. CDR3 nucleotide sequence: TGTGCCAGCAGCAAAGGACCCGACAGGGGGCTGGACGGGCAGCCCCAGCATTTT.

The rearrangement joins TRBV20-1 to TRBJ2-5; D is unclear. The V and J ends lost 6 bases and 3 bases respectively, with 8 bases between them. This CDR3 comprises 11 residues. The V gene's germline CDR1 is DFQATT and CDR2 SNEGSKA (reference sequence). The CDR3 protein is CSAGPKETQYF. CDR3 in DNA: TGCAGTGCCGGGCCCAAAGAGACCCAGTACTTC.

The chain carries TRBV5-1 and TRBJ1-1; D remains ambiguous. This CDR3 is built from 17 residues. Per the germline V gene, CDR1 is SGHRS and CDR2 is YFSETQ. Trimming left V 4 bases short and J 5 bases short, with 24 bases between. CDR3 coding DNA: TGCGCCAGCAGCGCAAAAGGTGGGTACGAACGCGGGACTGAAGCTTTCTTT. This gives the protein CASSAKGGYERGTEAFF.

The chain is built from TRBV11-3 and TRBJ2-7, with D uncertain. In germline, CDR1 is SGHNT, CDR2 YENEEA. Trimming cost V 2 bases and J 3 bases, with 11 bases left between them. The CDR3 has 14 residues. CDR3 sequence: CASSLPGRLYEQYF. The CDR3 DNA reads TGTGCCAGCAGCTTACCGGGCAGGCTCTACGAGCAGTACTTC. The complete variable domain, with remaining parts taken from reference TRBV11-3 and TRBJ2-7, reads EAGVVQSPRYKIIEKKQPVAFWCNPISGHNTLYWYLQNLGQGPELLIRYENEEAVDDSQLPKDRFSAERLKGVDSTLKIQPAELGDSAVYLCASSLPGRLYEQYFGPGTRLTVT.

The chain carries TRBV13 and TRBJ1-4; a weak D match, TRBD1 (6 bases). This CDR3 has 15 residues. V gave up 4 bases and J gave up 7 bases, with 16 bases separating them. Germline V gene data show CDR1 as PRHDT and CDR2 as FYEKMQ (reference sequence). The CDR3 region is CASSYSRGRSEKLFF. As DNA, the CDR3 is TGTGCCAGCAGCTACTCCAGGGGTCGCAGTGAAAAACTGTTTTTT.

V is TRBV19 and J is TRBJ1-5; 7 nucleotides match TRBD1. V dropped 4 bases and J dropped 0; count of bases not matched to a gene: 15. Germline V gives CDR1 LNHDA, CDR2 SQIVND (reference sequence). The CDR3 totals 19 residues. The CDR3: CASSSPGGRSAYSNQPQHF. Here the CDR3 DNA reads TGTGCCAGTAGTAGCCCAGGGGGGCGATCTGCCTATAGCAATCAGCCCCAGCATTTT.

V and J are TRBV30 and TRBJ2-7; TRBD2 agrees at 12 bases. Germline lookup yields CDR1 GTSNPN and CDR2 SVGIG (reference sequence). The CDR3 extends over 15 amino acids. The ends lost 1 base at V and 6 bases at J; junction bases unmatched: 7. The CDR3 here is CAWSARLAGAFEQYF. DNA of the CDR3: TGTGCCTGGAGTGCGAGACTAGCGGGAGCGTTCGAGCAGTACTTC.

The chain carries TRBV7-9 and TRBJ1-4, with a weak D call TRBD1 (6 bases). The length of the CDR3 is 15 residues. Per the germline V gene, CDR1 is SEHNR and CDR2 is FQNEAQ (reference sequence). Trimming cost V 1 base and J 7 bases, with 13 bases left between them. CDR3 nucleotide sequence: TGTGCCAGCAGCTTAGGTGGGGGGCATGGTGAAAAACTGTTTTTT. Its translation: CASSLGGGHGEKLFF.

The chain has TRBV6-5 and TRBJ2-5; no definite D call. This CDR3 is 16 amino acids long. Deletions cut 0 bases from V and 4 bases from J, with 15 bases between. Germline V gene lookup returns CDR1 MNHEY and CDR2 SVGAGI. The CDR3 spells CASSYSTWLDRETQYF. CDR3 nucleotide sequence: TGTGCCAGCAGTTACTCGACGTGGCTAGATAGAGAGACCCAGTACTTC.

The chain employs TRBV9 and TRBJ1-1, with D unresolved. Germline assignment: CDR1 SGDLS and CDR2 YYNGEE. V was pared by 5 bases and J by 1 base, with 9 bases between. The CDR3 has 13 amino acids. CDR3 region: CASRTEGNTEAFF. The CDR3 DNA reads TGTGCCAGCAGGACGGAGGGGAACACTGAAGCTTTCTTT.

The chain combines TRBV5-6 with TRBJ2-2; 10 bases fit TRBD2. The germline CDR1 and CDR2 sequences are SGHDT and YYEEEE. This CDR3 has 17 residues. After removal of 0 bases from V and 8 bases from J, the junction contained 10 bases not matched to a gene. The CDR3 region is CASSLASSGRGSGELFF. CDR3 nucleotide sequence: TGTGCCAGCAGCTTGGCCTCTAGCGGGAGAGGTTCGGGGGAGCTGTTTTTT.

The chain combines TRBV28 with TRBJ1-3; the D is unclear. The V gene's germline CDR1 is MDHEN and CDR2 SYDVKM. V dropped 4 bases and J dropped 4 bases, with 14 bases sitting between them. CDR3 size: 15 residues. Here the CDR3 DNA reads TGTGCCAGCAGTTCCCCGGGATTATACGGAAACACCATATATTTT. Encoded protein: CASSSPGLYGNTIYF.

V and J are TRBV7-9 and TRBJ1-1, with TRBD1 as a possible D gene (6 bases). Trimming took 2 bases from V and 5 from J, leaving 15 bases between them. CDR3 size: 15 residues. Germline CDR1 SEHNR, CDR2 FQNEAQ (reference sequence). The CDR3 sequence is CASSLFSGGSTEAFF. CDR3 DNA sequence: TGTGCCAGCAGCTTATTTTCTGGGGGCAGTACTGAAGCTTTCTTT. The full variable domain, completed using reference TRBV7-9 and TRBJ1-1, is DTGVSQNPRHKITKRGQNVTFRCDPISEHNRLYWYRQTLGQGPEFLTYFQNEAQLEKSRLLSDRFSAERPKGSFSTLEIQRTEQGDSAMYLCASSLFSGGSTEAFFGQGTRLTVV.

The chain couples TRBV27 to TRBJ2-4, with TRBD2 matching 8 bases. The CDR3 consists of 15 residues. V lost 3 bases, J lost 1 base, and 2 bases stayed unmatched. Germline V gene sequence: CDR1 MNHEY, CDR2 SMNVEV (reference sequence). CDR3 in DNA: TGTGCCAGCAGTTTCGGGGGGGCTGCCAAAAACATTCAGTACTTC. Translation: CASSFGGAAKNIQYF.

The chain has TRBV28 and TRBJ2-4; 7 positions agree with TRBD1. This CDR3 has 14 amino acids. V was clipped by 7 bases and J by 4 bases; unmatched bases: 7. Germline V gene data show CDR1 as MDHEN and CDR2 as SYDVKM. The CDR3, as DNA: TGTGCCAGCACTTCAGGGGGTTTGAAAAACATTCAGTACTTC. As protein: CASTSGGLKNIQYF.